These T cell receptor beta chains were read from a single sample in a study of cytomegalovirus exposure and HLA in healthy donors. TCRdb's copy holds only in-frame clones and misses some; the assay was immunoSEQ multiplex PCR. The table lists around 180,000 clones, approximately 80% of them singletons. Source material: PBMCs. The receptor set was obtained from a boy aged 2 to 10 in good health and CMV-seronegative. Both conserved end residues are part of each CDR3. Fields, in order: CDR3 protein, J gene, V gene.

CASSPGHFGNTIYF | TRBJ1-3 | TRBV28
CASSGSGSSYNEQFF | TRBJ2-1 | TRBV9
CASSSRDRNYEQYF | TRBJ2-7 | TRBV6-5
CASSLGGNEQFF | TRBJ2-1 | TRBV5-4
CAWSPGTGGTQETQYF | TRBJ2-5 | TRBV30
CASSDRGLYNEQFF | TRBJ2-1 | TRBV5-1
CASRPPGTLNTEAFF | TRBJ1-1 | TRBV2
CASSADRGRSDTQYF | TRBJ2-3 | TRBV6-5
CASSEYVTGEPANYGYTF | TRBJ1-2 | TRBV6-1
CASSSSASGETQYF | TRBJ2-5 | TRBV5-1
CASSESGFSGNTIYF | TRBJ1-3 | TRBV25-1
CASSLSGRVGYEQYF | NA | TRBV27
CASSGRLAGWDTQYF | TRBJ2-3 | TRBV7-8
CASSPVAGGPGDTQYF | TRBJ2-3 | TRBV27
CASSIDPRTSGAQETQYF | TRBJ2-5 | TRBV19
CASSQSGVDTEAFF | TRBJ1-1 | TRBV9
CASSRRTEAFF | TRBJ1-1 | TRBV18
CARFIDSNYGYTF | TRBJ1-2 | TRBV2
CASSFWYTDLNTEAFF | TRBJ1-1 | TRBV7-3
CASSLGGQGVYEQYF | TRBJ2-7 | TRBV5-4
CASSSLAGGPGDEQFF | TRBJ2-1 | TRBV5-4
CASSLEEEVFF | TRBJ1-1 | TRBV5-6
CASSRKGGGDNSPLHF | TRBJ1-6 | TRBV7-9
CASSPSVDTGELFF | TRBJ2-2 | TRBV7-2
CASSSPNRGRRTEAFF | TRBJ1-1 | TRBV27
CASSSRGGSSYEQYF | TRBJ2-7 | TRBV5-5
CASSAGLEETQYF | TRBJ2-5 | TRBV7-7
CAWTEGSNYGYTF | TRBJ1-2 | TRBV30
CASSLASGGLSYNEQFF | TRBJ2-1 | TRBV7-6
CASSLWGPLNTGELFF | TRBJ2-2 | TRBV7-8
CASSVTGVRGNTIYF | TRBJ1-3 | TRBV5-4
CASSDSSFNQPQHF | TRBJ1-5 | TRBV2
CASSGQGPPLYNSPLHF | TRBJ1-6 | TRBV23-1
CASRWTVNYGYTF | TRBJ1-2 | TRBV2
CASGQTAFGYGYTF | TRBJ1-2 | TRBV6-1
CASKDSVARDTQYF | TRBJ2-3 | TRBV13
CASQDRGNTIYF | TRBJ1-3 | TRBV12-5
CASSLGSSTDTQYF | TRBJ2-3 | TRBV5-1
CASSLTSGPTYEQYF | TRBJ2-7 | TRBV5-1
CSVGGNAGAFF | TRBJ1-1 | TRBV29-1
CASSYVGGVGNEQFF | TRBJ2-1 | TRBV6-5